This T cell receptor (beta chain) was identified during a study of blood T cell repertoires in COVID-19. Germline V lookup: CDR1 LNHDA, CDR2 SQIVND (reference sequence). The CDR3 runs to 15 residues. Unmatched junction bases numbered 5, after V lost 3 bases and J lost 7 bases. The assay was immunoSEQ multiplex PCR, and TCRdb's table has in-frame clones only and misses some. The sample has 51,000 or so clones; under 90% are singletons. The material sequenced was peripheral blood. The gene calls are TRBV19 and TRBJ2-2; 10 positions agree with TRBD1. This receptor was taken from an elderly man with active or convalescent COVID-19. CDR3: CASSMGQGLGGELFF. The CDR3 DNA is TGTGCCAGTAGTATGGGACAGGGGCTCGGCGGGGAGCTGTTTTTT.